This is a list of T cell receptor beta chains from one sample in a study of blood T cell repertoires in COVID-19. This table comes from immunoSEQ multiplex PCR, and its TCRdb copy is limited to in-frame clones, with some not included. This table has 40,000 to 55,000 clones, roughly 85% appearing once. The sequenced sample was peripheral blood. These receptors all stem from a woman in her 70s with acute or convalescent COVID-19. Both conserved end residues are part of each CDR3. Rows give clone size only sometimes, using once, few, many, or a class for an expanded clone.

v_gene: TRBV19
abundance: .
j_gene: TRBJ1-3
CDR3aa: CASSMGGKNSGNTIYF

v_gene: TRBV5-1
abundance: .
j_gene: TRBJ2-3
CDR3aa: CASSRLAQSGTDTQYF

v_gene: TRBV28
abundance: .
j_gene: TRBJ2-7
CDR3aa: CASSLDGFEQYF

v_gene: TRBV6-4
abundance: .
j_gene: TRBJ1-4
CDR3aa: CASSERGQLDEKLFF

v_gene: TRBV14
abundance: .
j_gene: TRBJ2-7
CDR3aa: CASSQYNYEQYF

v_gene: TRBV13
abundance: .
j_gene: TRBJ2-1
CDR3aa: CASSSRYEQFF

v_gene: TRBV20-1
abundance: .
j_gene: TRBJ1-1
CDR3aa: CSTGMNTEAFF

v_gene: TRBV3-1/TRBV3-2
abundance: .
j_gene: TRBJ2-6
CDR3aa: CASSQDMSLGGGGANVLTF

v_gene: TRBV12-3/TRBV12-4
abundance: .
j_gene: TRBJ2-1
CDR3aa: CASSEGQGGPLFF

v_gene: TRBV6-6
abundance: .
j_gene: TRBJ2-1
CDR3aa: CASSYGTSMDNEQFF

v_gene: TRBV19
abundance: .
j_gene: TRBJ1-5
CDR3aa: CASRGAAKPQHF

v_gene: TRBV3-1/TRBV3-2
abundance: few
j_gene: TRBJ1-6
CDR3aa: CASSERSQYNSPLHF

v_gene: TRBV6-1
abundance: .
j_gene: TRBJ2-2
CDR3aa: CASSENGGMNTGELFF

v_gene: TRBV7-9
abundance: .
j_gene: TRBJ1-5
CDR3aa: CAGGSGQGNQPQHF

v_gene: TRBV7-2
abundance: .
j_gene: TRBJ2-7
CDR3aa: CASSFTSYEQYF

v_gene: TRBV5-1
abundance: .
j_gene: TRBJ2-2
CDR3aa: CASGEYPGQVFTGELFF

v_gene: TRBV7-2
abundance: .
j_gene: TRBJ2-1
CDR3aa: CASSLAVVSGGYNEQFF

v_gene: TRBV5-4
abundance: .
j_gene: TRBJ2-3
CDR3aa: CASSSMEGLSTDTQYF

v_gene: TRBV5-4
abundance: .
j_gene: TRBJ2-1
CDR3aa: CASNLAGGPNEQFF

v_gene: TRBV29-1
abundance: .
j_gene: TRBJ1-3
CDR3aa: CSVDGGSSGNTIYF

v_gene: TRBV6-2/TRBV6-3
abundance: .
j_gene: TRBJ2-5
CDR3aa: CASSYSFQRLAGLQETQYF

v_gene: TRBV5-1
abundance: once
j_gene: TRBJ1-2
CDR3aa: CASSGDALAGYTF

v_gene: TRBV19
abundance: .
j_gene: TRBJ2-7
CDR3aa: CASSASGTSGSYEQYF

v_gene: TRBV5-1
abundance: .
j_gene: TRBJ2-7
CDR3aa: CASSTGDAAYEQYF

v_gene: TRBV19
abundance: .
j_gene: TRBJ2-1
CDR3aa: CASSTGQGSKREQFF

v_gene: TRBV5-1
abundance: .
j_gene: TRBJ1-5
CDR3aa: CASSPLDRRRNQPQHF

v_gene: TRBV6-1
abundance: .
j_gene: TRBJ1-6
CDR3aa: CASSDRGRNSPLHF

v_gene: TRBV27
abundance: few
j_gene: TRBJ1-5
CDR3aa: CASSFRVRQPQHF

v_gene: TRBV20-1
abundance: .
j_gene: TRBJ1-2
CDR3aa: CSALSFGYTF

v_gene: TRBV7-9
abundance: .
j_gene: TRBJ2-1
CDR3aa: CASSFRTGSIISYNEQFF

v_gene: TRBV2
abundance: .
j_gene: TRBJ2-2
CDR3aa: CASSDWTGGSGELFF

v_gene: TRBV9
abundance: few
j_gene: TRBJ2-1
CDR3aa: CASSANSGQGIHEQFF

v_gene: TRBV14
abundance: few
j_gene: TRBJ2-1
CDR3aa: CASSQVRSDEQFF

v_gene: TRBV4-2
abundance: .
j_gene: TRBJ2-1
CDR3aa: CASSQDQLVWRDHIPSYNEQFF

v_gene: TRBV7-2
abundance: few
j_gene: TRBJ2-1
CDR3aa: CASSRTGGGGNEQFF

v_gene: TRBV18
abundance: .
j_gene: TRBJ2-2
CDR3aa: CASSPDLQGALTGELFF

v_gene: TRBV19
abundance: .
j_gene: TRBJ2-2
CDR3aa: CASSMDRREGELFF

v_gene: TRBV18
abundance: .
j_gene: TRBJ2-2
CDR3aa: CASSLQSTGELFF

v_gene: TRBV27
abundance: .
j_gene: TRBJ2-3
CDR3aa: CASSLSAGNRVTDTQYF

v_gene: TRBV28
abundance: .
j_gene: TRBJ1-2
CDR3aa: CASRPGTGGVGGYTF

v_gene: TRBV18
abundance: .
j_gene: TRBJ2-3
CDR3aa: CASSPGLAATDTQYF

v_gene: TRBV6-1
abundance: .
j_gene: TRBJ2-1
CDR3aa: CASSQAPLLAHFYNEQFF

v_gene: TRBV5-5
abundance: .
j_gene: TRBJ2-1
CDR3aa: CASSPILRGWDEQFF

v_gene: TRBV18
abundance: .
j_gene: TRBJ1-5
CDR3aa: CASSTIPGQGNQPQHF